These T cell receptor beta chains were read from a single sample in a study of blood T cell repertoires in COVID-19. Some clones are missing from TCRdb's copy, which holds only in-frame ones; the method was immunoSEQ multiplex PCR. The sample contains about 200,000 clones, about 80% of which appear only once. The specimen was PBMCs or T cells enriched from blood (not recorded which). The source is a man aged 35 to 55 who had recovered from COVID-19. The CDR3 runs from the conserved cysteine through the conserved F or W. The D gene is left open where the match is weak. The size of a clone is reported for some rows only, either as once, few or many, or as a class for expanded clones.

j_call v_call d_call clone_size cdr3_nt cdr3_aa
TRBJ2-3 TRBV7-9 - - TGTGCCAGCAGCTCTGCGGGCCCCACAGATACGCAGTATTTT CASSSAGPTDTQYF
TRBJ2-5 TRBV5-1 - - TGCGCCAGCAGCTTGGACGAGGCCTTGGCGTCCCAGTACTTC CASSLDEALASQYF
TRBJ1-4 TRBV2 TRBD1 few TGTGCCAGCAGTCGGGGACAGTATAATGAAAAACTGTTTTTT CASSRGQYNEKLFF
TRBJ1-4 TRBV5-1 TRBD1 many TGCGCCAGCAGCACGACAGGGATAACTAATGAAAAACTGTTTTTT CASSTTGITNEKLFF
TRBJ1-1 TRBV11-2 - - TGTGCCAGCAGCCAGGCGCGGGGGGCTGGGCAAGCTTTCTTT CASSQARGAGQAFF
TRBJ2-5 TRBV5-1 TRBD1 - TGCGCCAGCAGCGATAGACAGGGGTACCAAGAGACCCAGTACTTC CASSDRQGYQETQYF
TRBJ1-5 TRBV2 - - TGTGCCAGCGTAGGGGCCCGTTTTAATCAGCCCCAGCATTTT CASVGARFNQPQHF
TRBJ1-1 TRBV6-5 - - TGTGCCAGCAGTTCCACGGGAGGCAGGGGCACTGAAGCTTTCTTT CASSSTGGRGTEAFF
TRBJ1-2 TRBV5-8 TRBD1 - TGTGCCAGCAGCCGGACAGGGCGGTATGGCTACACCTTC CASSRTGRYGYTF
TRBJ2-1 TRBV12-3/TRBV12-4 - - TGTGCCAGCAGTTCCCGGTGGGGCGATGAGCAGTTCTTC CASSSRWGDEQFF
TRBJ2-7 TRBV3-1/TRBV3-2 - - TGTGCCAGCAGCCAAGATTTGGCAGTCCCCTACGAGCAGTACTTC CASSQDLAVPYEQYF
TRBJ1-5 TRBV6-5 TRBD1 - TGTGCCAGCAGTTGGGACAGGGGATACAATCAGCCCCAGCATTTT CASSWDRGYNQPQHF
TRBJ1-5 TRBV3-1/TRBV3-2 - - TGTGCCAGCAGCCAAGGAGACACTAGCAATCAGCCCCAGCATTTT CASSQGDTSNQPQHF
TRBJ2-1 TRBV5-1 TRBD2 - TGCGCCAGCAGCTTGCTAGCGGTTGAATACAATGAGCAGTTCTTC CASSLLAVEYNEQFF